These T cell receptor beta chains were read from a single sample in a study of technical replicates of blood from several donors. The method was immunoSEQ multiplex PCR; TCRdb's version includes in-frame clones alone and lacks a portion of them. The table has under 70,000 clones, just over 85% seen once. The sample was PBMCs. These receptors originate from a human donor in good health. Some clones in this sample may be carry-over from other donors' samples. CDR3s include the opening cysteine and the closing phenylalanine or tryptophan. D genes are given only for firm matches. Not every row has a clone size; where given, it reads once, few, many or a size class.

d_call: TRBD1
v_call: TRBV2
j_call: TRBJ1-1
clone_size: few
cdr3_aa: CASSEGLRGFGNTEAFF
cdr3_nt: TGTGCCAGCAGTGAGGGCCTCAGGGGGTTCGGGAACACTGAAGCTTTCTTT

d_call: NA
v_call: TRBV18
j_call: TRBJ1-4
clone_size: few
cdr3_aa: CASAQGVNEKLFF
cdr3_nt: TGTGCCAGCGCACAGGGAGTTAATGAAAAACTGTTTTTT

d_call: NA
v_call: TRBV11-2
j_call: TRBJ2-7
clone_size: NA
cdr3_aa: CASSPTGFHEQYF
cdr3_nt: TGTGCCAGCAGCCCCACAGGGTTCCACGAGCAGTACTTC

d_call: NA
v_call: TRBV21-1
j_call: TRBJ2-7
clone_size: NA
cdr3_aa: CASRTGVWYEQYF
cdr3_nt: TGTGCCAGCAGGACGGGGGTCTGGTACGAGCAGTACTTC

d_call: NA
v_call: TRBV7-2
j_call: TRBJ1-2
clone_size: NA
cdr3_aa: CASSSQVSGHNYGYTF
cdr3_nt: TGTGCCAGCAGCTCCCAGGTATCGGGACACAACTATGGCTACACCTTC

d_call: NA
v_call: TRBV18
j_call: TRBJ2-6
clone_size: NA
cdr3_aa: CASSQDSSGANVLTF
cdr3_nt: TGTGCCAGCTCGCAAGACAGCTCTGGGGCCAACGTCCTGACTTTC

d_call: TRBD2
v_call: TRBV4-1
j_call: TRBJ2-2
clone_size: NA
cdr3_aa: CASSPGGWDPGELFF
cdr3_nt: TGCGCCAGCAGCCCCGGGGGGTGGGATCCCGGGGAGCTGTTTTTT

d_call: TRBD1
v_call: TRBV10-3
j_call: TRBJ1-1
clone_size: once
cdr3_aa: CAVTGVVNTEAFF
cdr3_nt: TGTGCCGTTACAGGGGTGGTGAACACTGAAGCTTTCTTT

d_call: TRBD2
v_call: TRBV7-9
j_call: TRBJ2-7
clone_size: NA
cdr3_aa: CASSLSSGKKYEQYF
cdr3_nt: TGTGCCAGCAGCTTATCTAGCGGGAAGAAATACGAGCAGTACTTC

d_call: NA
v_call: TRBV19
j_call: TRBJ1-1
clone_size: NA
cdr3_aa: CATSTRGFMNTEAFF
cdr3_nt: TGTGCCACCTCGACAAGGGGATTCATGAACACTGAAGCTTTCTTT

d_call: NA
v_call: TRBV7-2
j_call: TRBJ1-3
clone_size: NA
cdr3_aa: CASSFSGLSGNTIYF
cdr3_nt: TGTGCCAGCAGCTTCTCAGGGTTATCCGGAAACACCATATATTTT

d_call: TRBD1
v_call: TRBV18
j_call: TRBJ1-2
clone_size: NA
cdr3_aa: CASSPRQGGDYGYTF
cdr3_nt: TGTGCCAGCTCACCACGACAGGGTGGCGACTATGGCTACACCTTC

d_call: NA
v_call: TRBV19
j_call: TRBJ2-7
clone_size: NA
cdr3_aa: CASRSKNYEQYF
cdr3_nt: TGTGCCAGCCGGTCTAAAAACTACGAGCAGTACTTC

d_call: TRBD1
v_call: TRBV7-9
j_call: TRBJ2-2
clone_size: NA
cdr3_aa: CASLLRDRLSGELFF
cdr3_nt: TGTGCCAGCCTTCTCCGGGACAGGCTTAGCGGGGAGCTGTTTTTT

d_call: NA
v_call: TRBV23-1
j_call: TRBJ1-2
clone_size: NA
cdr3_aa: CASSQSRLFYGYTF
cdr3_nt: TGCGCCAGCAGTCAATCCCGGTTGTTCTATGGCTACACCTTC

d_call: NA
v_call: TRBV11-2
j_call: TRBJ2-2
clone_size: few
cdr3_aa: CASSLVGRELFF
cdr3_nt: TGTGCCAGCAGCTTAGTTGGGCGGGAGCTGTTTTTT

d_call: NA
v_call: TRBV4-3
j_call: TRBJ1-1
clone_size: NA
cdr3_aa: CASSQAGGLNTEAFF
cdr3_nt: TGCGCCAGCAGCCAGGCGGGGGGTTTGAACACTGAAGCTTTCTTT

d_call: NA
v_call: TRBV15
j_call: TRBJ1-1
clone_size: NA
cdr3_aa: CATSPDSNTEAFF
cdr3_nt: TGTGCCACCAGCCCGGACAGCAACACTGAAGCTTTCTTT

d_call: NA
v_call: TRBV4-3
j_call: TRBJ1-6
clone_size: NA
cdr3_aa: CASSQDRVYNSPLHF
cdr3_nt: TGCGCCAGCAGCCAAGATCGAGTCTATAATTCACCCCTCCACTTT

d_call: NA
v_call: TRBV19
j_call: TRBJ1-6
clone_size: once
cdr3_aa: CASSPTGSSYNSPLHF
cdr3_nt: TGTGCCAGCAGCCCGACGGGAAGCTCCTATAATTCACCCCTCCACTTT

d_call: NA
v_call: TRBV7-2
j_call: TRBJ2-7
clone_size: NA
cdr3_aa: CASSFAPVDGAYEQYF
cdr3_nt: TGTGCCAGCAGCTTTGCCCCGGTTGATGGGGCATACGAGCAGTACTTC

d_call: NA
v_call: TRBV7-9
j_call: TRBJ2-7
clone_size: NA
cdr3_aa: CASNSQGPSYEQYF
cdr3_nt: TGTGCCAGCAATTCACAGGGACCCTCCTACGAGCAGTACTTC

d_call: NA
v_call: TRBV6-1
j_call: TRBJ2-7
clone_size: few
cdr3_aa: CASSEDGDKQYF
cdr3_nt: TGTGCCAGCAGTGAAGACGGGGATAAGCAGTACTTC

d_call: NA
v_call: TRBV2
j_call: TRBJ1-6
clone_size: NA
cdr3_aa: CASSEISGYNSPLHF
cdr3_nt: TGTGCCAGCAGTGAAATATCAGGGTACAATTCACCCCTCCACTTT

d_call: NA
v_call: TRBV13
j_call: TRBJ1-3
clone_size: NA
cdr3_aa: CASSERISGNTIYF
cdr3_nt: TGTGCCAGCAGTGAGAGGATCTCTGGAAACACCATATATTTT

d_call: NA
v_call: TRBV5-1
j_call: TRBJ2-5
clone_size: NA
cdr3_aa: CASRGVIGETQYF
cdr3_nt: TGCGCCAGCAGAGGGGTTATCGGAGAGACCCAGTACTTC

d_call: TRBD1
v_call: TRBV7-9
j_call: TRBJ2-1
clone_size: NA
cdr3_aa: CASSLRTGEDNEQFF
cdr3_nt: TGTGCCAGCAGCTTAAGGACAGGGGAAGACAATGAGCAGTTCTTC

d_call: TRBD1
v_call: TRBV7-2
j_call: TRBJ2-1
clone_size: NA
cdr3_aa: CASSGYRGRRLSEQFF
cdr3_nt: TGTGCCAGCAGCGGCTACAGGGGAAGGCGCCTTAGTGAGCAGTTCTTC

d_call: TRBD1
v_call: TRBV25-1
j_call: TRBJ2-5
clone_size: NA
cdr3_aa: CASSVGQGIETQYF
cdr3_nt: TGTGCCAGCAGTGTTGGACAGGGGATCGAGACCCAGTACTTC

d_call: TRBD2
v_call: TRBV4-3
j_call: TRBJ2-1
clone_size: NA
cdr3_aa: CASSQDRVLGLAGGGNEQFF
cdr3_nt: TGCGCCAGCAGCCAAGACAGGGTTCTCGGACTAGCGGGAGGGGGGAATGAGCAGTTCTTC

d_call: NA
v_call: TRBV28
j_call: TRBJ2-3
clone_size: NA
cdr3_aa: CASRPGKSTDTQYF
cdr3_nt: TGTGCCAGCAGGCCGGGGAAAAGCACAGATACGCAGTATTTT

d_call: TRBD2
v_call: TRBV5-8
j_call: TRBJ2-3
clone_size: once
cdr3_aa: CASSLSGRAGSDTQYF
cdr3_nt: TGTGCCAGCAGCCTTAGCGGGAGGGCCGGGTCAGATACGCAGTATTTT

d_call: NA
v_call: TRBV7-2
j_call: TRBJ1-3
clone_size: NA
cdr3_aa: CASSFAGPGNTIYF
cdr3_nt: TGTGCCAGCAGCTTCGCAGGCCCTGGAAACACCATATATTTT

d_call: NA
v_call: TRBV7-3
j_call: TRBJ2-1
clone_size: NA
cdr3_aa: CASSLLGYNEQFF
cdr3_nt: TGTGCCAGCAGCTTACTCGGGTACAATGAGCAGTTCTTC

d_call: NA
v_call: TRBV13
j_call: TRBJ2-7
clone_size: NA
cdr3_aa: CASGPGTPYEQYF
cdr3_nt: TGTGCCAGCGGACCCGGGACTCCCTACGAGCAGTACTTC

d_call: NA
v_call: TRBV27
j_call: TRBJ1-6
clone_size: NA
cdr3_aa: CASMTERERSPLHF
cdr3_nt: TGTGCCAGCATGACAGAAAGGGAAAGGTCACCCCTCCACTTT

d_call: NA
v_call: TRBV7-2
j_call: TRBJ1-6
clone_size: NA
cdr3_aa: CASSPATGRSYNSPLHF
cdr3_nt: TGTGCCAGCAGCCCGGCGACAGGCCGCTCCTATAATTCACCCCTCCACTTT

d_call: NA
v_call: TRBV27
j_call: TRBJ2-7
clone_size: NA
cdr3_aa: CASSLMGNYEQYF
cdr3_nt: TGTGCCAGCAGTTTAATGGGCAACTACGAGCAGTACTTC

d_call: TRBD1
v_call: TRBV12-5
j_call: TRBJ2-4
clone_size: NA
cdr3_aa: CASGTGVVDIQYF
cdr3_nt: TGTGCTAGTGGGACAGGGGTGGTGGACATTCAGTACTTC

d_call: TRBD2
v_call: TRBV2
j_call: TRBJ2-3
clone_size: NA
cdr3_aa: CASMGAGGDTDTQYF
cdr3_nt: TGTGCCAGCATGGGAGCGGGAGGGGACACAGATACGCAGTATTTT

d_call: TRBD1
v_call: TRBV4-1
j_call: TRBJ2-1
clone_size: NA
cdr3_aa: CASSQQQGVSYNEQFF
cdr3_nt: TGCGCCAGCAGCCAACAACAGGGGGTATCCTACAATGAGCAGTTCTTC

d_call: TRBD2
v_call: TRBV11-2
j_call: TRBJ2-2
clone_size: NA
cdr3_aa: CASSAILATGHTGELFF
cdr3_nt: TGTGCCAGCAGCGCTATACTAGCGACGGGACACACCGGGGAGCTGTTTTTT

d_call: NA
v_call: TRBV5-1
j_call: TRBJ1-1
clone_size: many
cdr3_aa: CASSLGRGRMNTEAFF
cdr3_nt: TGCGCCAGCAGCTTGGGGCGGGGTAGAATGAACACTGAAGCTTTCTTT

d_call: TRBD1
v_call: TRBV19
j_call: TRBJ1-2
clone_size: NA
cdr3_aa: CASSPQRQGSFYGYTF
cdr3_nt: TGTGCCAGTAGTCCCCAGAGACAGGGTTCCTTCTATGGCTACACCTTC

d_call: NA
v_call: TRBV6-4
j_call: TRBJ2-3
clone_size: NA
cdr3_aa: CASSLSRTDTQYF
cdr3_nt: TGTGCCAGCAGTCTAAGCCGCACAGATACGCAGTATTTT